In its sample, the clone carrying this T cell receptor beta chain was seen a few times. The data stem from a study of response to subunit inactivated influenza vaccine. In germline, CDR1 is SGHRS, CDR2 YFSETQ. With V trimmed by 1 base and J by 7 bases, 8 bases remained unmatched. The CDR3 consists of 16 residues. Via MiXCR, TCRdb re-called the RT-PCR reads, giving one row per CDR3 protein. The sample records roughly 650,000 distinct CDR3 sequences, 14% being singletons. This clonotype originated in a man aged 50-59 years who received an inactivated influenza vaccine. The source material was PBMCs from blood, sampled approximately 15 days before vaccination. The rearrangement joins TRBV5-1 to TRBJ2-1; 10 bases map to TRBD2. CDR3 sequence (DNA): TGCGCCAGCAGCTTGAATCCACTAGCGGGATCTAATGAGCAGTTCTTC. Residues: CASSLNPLAGSNEQFF. Full variable domain (remainder filled in from reference TRBV5-1 and TRBJ2-1): KAGVTQTPRYLIKTRGQQVTLSCSPISGHRSVSWYQQTPGQGLQFLFEYFSETQRNKGNFPGRFSGRQFSNSRSEMNVSTLELGDSALYLCASSLNPLAGSNEQFFGPGTRLTVL.